This TCR beta chain was captured by sequencing in a study of T cell changes during pregnancy in multiple sclerosis. This CDR3 is built from 13 residues. Germline V gene data show CDR1 as MNHEY and CDR2 as SMNVEV (reference sequence). Profiling relied on immunoSEQ multiplex PCR, and the TCRdb table lists in-frame clones only, not all of them. The sample lists over 15,000 clones, 84% occurring once. In its sample, this clone was seen once. One end of the junction fails to match germline, which may point to a read error. The identical CDR3 is also encoded by other nucleotide sequences in the sample. The sequence was obtained from a female donor in good health, enrolled as a control in a pregnancy study. The sequenced sample was CD8+ T cells from peripheral blood mononuclear cells, obtained in the second trimester of pregnancy. This chain joins TRBV27 and TRBJ2-5, with D tentatively TRBD2 (5 bases). The CDR3 loop reads CASSPWTGETQYF. CDR3 sequence (DNA): TGTGCTAGCAGTCCGTGGACTGGAGAGACCCAGTACTTC.